Below, 8 T cell receptor beta chains from the same sample are listed, as sequenced in a study of blood T cell repertoires in COVID-19. Measured with immunoSEQ multiplex PCR; TCRdb has only the in-frame clones, and not every one. The table records 50,000 to 65,000 clones, roughly four fifths of them present only once. The sequenced material came from peripheral blood. Every receptor here comes from a woman of 80 years or more with acute or convalescent COVID-19.

The J gene is TRBJ1-1, the V gene TRBV11-2; 7 bases map to TRBD1. Germline V lookup: CDR1 SGHAT, CDR2 FQNNGV. The CDR3 loop spans 15 amino acids. V trimming: 0 bases; J trimming: 4 bases; junction bases outside the gene matches: 5. The CDR3 DNA reads TGTGCCAGCAGCTTAGATTCCAGGGGGGTCACTGAAGCTTTCTTT. As protein: CASSLDSRGVTEAFF. Looking up the rest from reference TRBV11-2 and TRBJ1-1 gives the full variable domain: EAGVAQSPRYKIIEKRQSVAFWCNPISGHATLYWYQQILGQGPKLLIQFQNNGVVDDSQLPKDRFSAERLKGVDSTLKIQPAKLEDSAVYLCASSLDSRGVTEAFFGQGTRLTVV.

V usage is TRBV6-5 and J usage is TRBJ1-2; 8 nucleotides agree with TRBD1. CDR1 is MNHEY and CDR2 is SVGAGI in the germline V gene. The V and J ends lost 10 bases and 4 bases, in that order; junction bases with no gene match: 8. CDR3 size: 13 residues. DNA for the CDR3: TGTGCCATCCAGAGAGGACAGGGCTATGGCTACACCTTC. Translating gives CAIQRGQGYGYTF.

This clone was observed at least ten times. The rearrangement uses TRBV2 and TRBJ1-4; 10 nucleotides line up with TRBD1. Unmatched junction bases numbered 4, after V lost 8 bases and J lost 4 bases. Germline V CDR1 and CDR2: SNHLY, FYNNEI. The CDR3 contains 14 residues. CDR3 loop: CASGRDRGNEKLFF. The CDR3 DNA follows: TGTGCCAGCGGAAGGGACAGGGGTAATGAAAAACTGTTTTTT.

This clone was observed a few times. This chain's CDR3 is CASSPPSPQGFAHEQYF. The CDR3 bases are TGCGCCAGCAGCCCACCTTCTCCCCAGGGATTTGCCCACGAGCAGTACTTC. The chain links TRBV4-1 to TRBJ2-7; weak D call: TRBD1 (5 bases). V was cut by 4 bases and J by 5 bases, with 24 bases left in between. Per the germline V gene, CDR1 is MGHRA and CDR2 is YSYEKL. The CDR3 is 17 amino acids.

In this sample, this clone turned up a few times. The gene calls are TRBV5-4 and TRBJ2-1; 7 bases line up with TRBD2. Germline V gene lookup returns CDR1 SGHNT and CDR2 YYREEE (reference sequence). The trim removed 2 bases at V and 2 bases at J, leaving 10 bases unmatched. The CDR3 sequence is 17 residues long. CDR3 sequence: CASSLAMAGVPYNEQFF. The CDR3 DNA reads as TGTGCCAGCAGCTTAGCTATGGCGGGAGTACCCTACAATGAGCAGTTCTTC.

The chain uses TRBV14 and TRBJ2-7, with 10 bases lining up with TRBD2. This CDR3 has 18 amino acids. J lost 2 bases, V lost 4 bases, and 14 bases had no gene match. Per the germline V gene, CDR1 is SGHDN and CDR2 is FVKESK. CDR3 residues: CASSPPEREGLRAYEQYF. Here the CDR3 DNA reads TGTGCCAGCAGCCCGCCGGAGCGGGAGGGCCTTAGGGCCTACGAGCAGTACTTC.

This chain links TRBV28 with TRBJ1-5, with a possible D match to TRBD1 (6 bases). V lost 8 bases to trimming and J lost 1 base, with 18 bases between them. The CDR3 has 16 residues. Germline loops: CDR1 MDHEN, CDR2 SYDVKM. Here the CDR3 reads CASYLSGGRSNQPQHF. The DNA of the CDR3 is TGTGCCAGCTACCTCTCCGGGGGGCGCAGCAATCAGCCCCAGCATTTT. The full variable domain, completed using reference TRBV28 and TRBJ1-5, is DVKVTQSSRYLVKRTGEKVFLECVQDMDHENMFWYRQDPGLGLRLIYFSYDVKMKEKGDIPEGYSVSREKKERFSLILESASTNQTSMYLCASYLSGGRSNQPQHFGDGTRLSIL.

The chain recombines TRBV19 with TRBJ2-3, with TRBD2 matching 12 bases. This CDR3 spans 17 amino acids. Germline V gene lookup returns CDR1 LNHDA and CDR2 SQIVND (reference sequence). The V gene end was trimmed by 5 bases and the J gene end by 1 base; junction bases not matched to a gene: 7. CDR3 nucleotides: TGTGCCAGTAGTCACACCGGGACTAGCGGGCGCACAGATACGCAGTATTTT. Translation: CASSHTGTSGRTDTQYF.